This T cell receptor beta chain was recovered during a study of blood T cells in healthy people across ages. With a J-beta primer mix and a sample-barcoded 5' primer, a second PCR ran about 7 to 12 cycles. One entry per CDR3 protein, called by TCRdb with MiXCR from the 5' RACE reads. The repertoire consists of approximately 690,000 distinct CDR3 sequences, with roughly 43% occurring once and the leading ten covering around 30%. Trimming took 0 bases from V and 3 from J, leaving 14 bases between them. The CDR3 covers 16 residues. Looked up from germline, CDR1 is SGHVS and CDR2 is FNYEAQ. The source material was blood. The clonotype comes from a man at least 80 years old in good health. The rearrangement uses TRBV7-6 and TRBJ2-5, with D unresolved. CDR3 coding DNA: TGTGCCAGCAGCTTAGCGAGTTTTGTGGACGAAGAGACCCAGTACTTC. Translation: CASSLASFVDEETQYF.